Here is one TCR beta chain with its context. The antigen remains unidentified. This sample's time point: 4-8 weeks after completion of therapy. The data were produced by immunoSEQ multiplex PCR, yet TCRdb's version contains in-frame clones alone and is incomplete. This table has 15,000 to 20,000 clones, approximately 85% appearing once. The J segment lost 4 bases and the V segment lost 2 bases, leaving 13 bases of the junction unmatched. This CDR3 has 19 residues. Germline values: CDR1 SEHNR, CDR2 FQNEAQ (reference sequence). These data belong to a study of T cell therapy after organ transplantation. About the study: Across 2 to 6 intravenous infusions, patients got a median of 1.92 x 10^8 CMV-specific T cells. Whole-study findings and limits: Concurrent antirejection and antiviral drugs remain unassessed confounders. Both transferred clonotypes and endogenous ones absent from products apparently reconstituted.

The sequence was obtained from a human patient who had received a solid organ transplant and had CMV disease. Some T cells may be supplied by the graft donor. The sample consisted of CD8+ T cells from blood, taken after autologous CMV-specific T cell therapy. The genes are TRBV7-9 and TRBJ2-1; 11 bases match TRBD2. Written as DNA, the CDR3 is TGTGCCAGCAGCTTACCGGGAATAGCGGGAGGGATAACATACAATGAGCAGTTCTTC. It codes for CASSLPGIAGGITYNEQFF.